The clone carrying this TCR beta chain was found once. In the authors' workflow: Researchers report that nucleated cell counts were estimated from reference gene primer amplification. The table came from immunoSEQ multiplex PCR; TCRdb's copy has only in-frame clones and leaves some out. V, J and clone size reflect that table, while D and trimming were determined from the DNA. The sample includes over 150,000 clones, roughly four fifths of them seen just once. This sample is part of a study of blood T cell repertoires in COVID-19. As for the study in general: The United States, Italy and Spain were the sources of the acute and convalescent COVID-19 samples. T cells, B-cell-depleted T cells, or PBMCs supplied cDNA or gDNA.

V gave up 5 bases and J gave up 7 bases; unmatched junction bases: 10. Germline V gene sequence: CDR1 MNHEY, CDR2 SMNVEV (reference sequence). The CDR3 has 15 amino acids. This sequence was found in an elderly man with acute or convalescent COVID-19. The V gene is TRBV27, the J gene TRBJ1-4, with TRBD1 matching over 7 bases. What was sequenced was peripheral blood. Written as DNA, the CDR3 is TGTGCCAGCAGTGGGAGCCGCGACAGGGTTGAAAAACTGTTTTTT. Translation: CASSGSRDRVEKLFF.